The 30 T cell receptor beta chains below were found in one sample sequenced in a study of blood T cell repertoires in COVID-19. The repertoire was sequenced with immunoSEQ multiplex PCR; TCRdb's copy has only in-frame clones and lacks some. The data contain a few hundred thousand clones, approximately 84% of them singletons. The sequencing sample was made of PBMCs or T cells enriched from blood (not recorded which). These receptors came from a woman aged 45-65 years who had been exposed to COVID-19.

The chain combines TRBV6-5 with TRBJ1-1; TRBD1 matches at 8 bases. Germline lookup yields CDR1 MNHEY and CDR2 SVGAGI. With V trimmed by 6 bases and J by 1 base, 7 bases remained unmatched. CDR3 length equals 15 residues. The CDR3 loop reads CASSLWTGQNTEAFF. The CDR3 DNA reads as TGTGCCAGCAGCTTGTGGACAGGGCAGAACACTGAAGCTTTCTTT.

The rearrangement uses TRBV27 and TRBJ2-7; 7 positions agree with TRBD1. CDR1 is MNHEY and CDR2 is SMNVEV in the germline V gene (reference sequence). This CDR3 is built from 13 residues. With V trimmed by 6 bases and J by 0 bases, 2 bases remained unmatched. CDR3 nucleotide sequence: TGTGCCAGCAGCCGGGACAGCTCCTACGAGCAGTACTTC. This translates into CASSRDSSYEQYF.

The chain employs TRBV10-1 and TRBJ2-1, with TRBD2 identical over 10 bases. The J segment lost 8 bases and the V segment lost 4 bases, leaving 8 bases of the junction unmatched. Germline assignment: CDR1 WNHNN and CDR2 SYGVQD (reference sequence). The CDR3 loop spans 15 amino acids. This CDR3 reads CASSVRAGGPDEQFF. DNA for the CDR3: TGCGCCAGCAGTGTGAGAGCGGGGGGGCCGGATGAGCAGTTCTTC.

The CDR3 DNA reads TGCGCCAGCTTAGGGAGTCCGGGTCGCGACACTGAAGCTTTCTTT. The encoded protein is CASLGSPGRDTEAFF. This chain joins TRBV5-1 and TRBJ1-1; D remains unclear. V lost 7 bases and J lost 3, with 19 bases in between. Germline-derived CDR1 and CDR2 are SGHRS and YFSETQ. This CDR3 is 15 amino acids long.

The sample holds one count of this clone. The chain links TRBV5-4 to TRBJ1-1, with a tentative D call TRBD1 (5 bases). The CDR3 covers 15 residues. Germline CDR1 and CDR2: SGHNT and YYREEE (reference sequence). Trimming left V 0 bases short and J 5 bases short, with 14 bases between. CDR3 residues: CASSLGSPGATEAFF. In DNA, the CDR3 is TGTGCCAGCAGCTTGGGCAGCCCTGGGGCGACTGAAGCTTTCTTT.

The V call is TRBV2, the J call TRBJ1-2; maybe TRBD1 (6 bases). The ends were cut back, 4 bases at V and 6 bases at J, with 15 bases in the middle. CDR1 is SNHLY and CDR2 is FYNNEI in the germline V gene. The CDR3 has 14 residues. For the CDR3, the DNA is TGTGCCAGCAGTGCAGGGGAAGGTGGCAATGGCTACACCTTC. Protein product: CASSAGEGGNGYTF.

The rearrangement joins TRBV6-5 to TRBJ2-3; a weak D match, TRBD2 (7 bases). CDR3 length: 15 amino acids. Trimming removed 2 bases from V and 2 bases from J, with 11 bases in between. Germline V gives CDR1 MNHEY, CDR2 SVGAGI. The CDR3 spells CASSYGGASTDTQYF. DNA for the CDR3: TGTGCCAGCAGTTACGGGGGGGCTTCCACAGATACGCAGTATTTT.

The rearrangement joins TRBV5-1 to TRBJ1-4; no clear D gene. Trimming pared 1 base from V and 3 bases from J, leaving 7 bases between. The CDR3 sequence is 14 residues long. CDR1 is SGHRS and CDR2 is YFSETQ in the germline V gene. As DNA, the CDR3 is TGCGCCAGCAGCTTGAAGGGAGCTAATGAAAAACTGTTTTTT. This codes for CASSLKGANEKLFF.

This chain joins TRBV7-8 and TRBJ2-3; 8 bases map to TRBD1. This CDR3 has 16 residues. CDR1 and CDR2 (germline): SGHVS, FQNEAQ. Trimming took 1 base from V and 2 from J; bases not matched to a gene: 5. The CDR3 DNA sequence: TGTGCCAGCAGCTTAGGGACAGGGAGCCTCACAGATACGCAGTATTTT. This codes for CASSLGTGSLTDTQYF. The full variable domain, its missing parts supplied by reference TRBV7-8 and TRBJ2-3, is GAGVSQSPRYKVAKRGQDVALRCDPISGHVSLFWYQQALGQGPEFLTYFQNEAQLDKSGLPSDRFFAERPEGSVSTLKIQRTQQEDSAVYLCASSLGTGSLTDTQYFGPGTRLTVL.

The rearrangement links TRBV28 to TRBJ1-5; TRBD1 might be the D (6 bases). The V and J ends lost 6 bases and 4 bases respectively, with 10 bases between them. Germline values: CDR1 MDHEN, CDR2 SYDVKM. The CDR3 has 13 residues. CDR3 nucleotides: TGTGCCAGCAGCTTCCAGGGGAATCAGCCCCAGCATTTT. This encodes CASSFQGNQPQHF. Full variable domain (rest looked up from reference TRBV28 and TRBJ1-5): DVKVTQSSRYLVKRTGEKVFLECVQDMDHENMFWYRQDPGLGLRLIYFSYDVKMKEKGDIPEGYSVSREKKERFSLILESASTNQTSMYLCASSFQGNQPQHFGDGTRLSIL.

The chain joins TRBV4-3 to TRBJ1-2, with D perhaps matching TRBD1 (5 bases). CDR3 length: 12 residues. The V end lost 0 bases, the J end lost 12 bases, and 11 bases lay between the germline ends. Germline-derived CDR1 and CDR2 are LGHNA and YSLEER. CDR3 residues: CASSQDGAPHTF. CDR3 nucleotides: TGCGCCAGCAGCCAAGATGGGGCACCCCACACCTTC.

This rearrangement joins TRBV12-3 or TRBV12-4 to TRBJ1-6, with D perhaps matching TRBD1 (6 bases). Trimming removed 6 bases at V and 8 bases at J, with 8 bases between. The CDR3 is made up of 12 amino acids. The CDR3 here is CASRPGDSPLHF. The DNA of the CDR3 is TGTGCCAGCAGGCCAGGGGATTCACCCCTCCACTTT.

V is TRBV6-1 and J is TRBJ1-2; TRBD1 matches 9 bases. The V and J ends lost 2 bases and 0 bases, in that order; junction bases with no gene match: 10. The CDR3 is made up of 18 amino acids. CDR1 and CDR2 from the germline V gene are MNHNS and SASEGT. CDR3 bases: TGTGCCAGCAGTGAAATTGCGGGACAGGGAACTTCTAACTATGGCTACACCTTC. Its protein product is CASSEIAGQGTSNYGYTF.

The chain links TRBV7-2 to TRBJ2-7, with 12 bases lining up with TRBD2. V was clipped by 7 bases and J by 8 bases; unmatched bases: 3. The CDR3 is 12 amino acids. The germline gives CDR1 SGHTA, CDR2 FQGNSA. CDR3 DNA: TGTGCCAGCAACCTAGCGGGGGGGCAGCAGTACTTC. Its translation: CASNLAGGQQYF.

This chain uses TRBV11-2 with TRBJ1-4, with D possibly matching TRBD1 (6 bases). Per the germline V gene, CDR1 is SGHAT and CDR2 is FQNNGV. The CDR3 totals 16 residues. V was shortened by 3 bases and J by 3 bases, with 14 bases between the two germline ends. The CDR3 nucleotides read TGTGCCAGCAGCTTGAGAGGGGGTCACGCTAATGAAAAACTGTTTTTT. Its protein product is CASSLRGGHANEKLFF. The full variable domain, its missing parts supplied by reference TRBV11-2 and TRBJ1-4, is EAGVAQSPRYKIIEKRQSVAFWCNPISGHATLYWYQQILGQGPKLLIQFQNNGVVDDSQLPKDRFSAERLKGVDSTLKIQPAKLEDSAVYLCASSLRGGHANEKLFFGSGTQLSVL.

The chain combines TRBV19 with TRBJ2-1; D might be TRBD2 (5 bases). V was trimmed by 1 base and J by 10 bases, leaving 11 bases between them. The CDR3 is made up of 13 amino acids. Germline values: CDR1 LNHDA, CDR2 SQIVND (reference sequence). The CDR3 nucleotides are TGTGCCAGTAGTATAGCCTCGCGGGTCGAGCAGTTCTTC. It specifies CASSIASRVEQFF.

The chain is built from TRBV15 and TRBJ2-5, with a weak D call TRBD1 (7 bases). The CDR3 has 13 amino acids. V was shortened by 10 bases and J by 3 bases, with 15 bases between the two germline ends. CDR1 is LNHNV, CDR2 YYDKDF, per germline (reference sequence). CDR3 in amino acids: CASAGGREETQYF. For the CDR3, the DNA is TGTGCCAGCGCAGGGGGGCGGGAAGAGACCCAGTACTTC.

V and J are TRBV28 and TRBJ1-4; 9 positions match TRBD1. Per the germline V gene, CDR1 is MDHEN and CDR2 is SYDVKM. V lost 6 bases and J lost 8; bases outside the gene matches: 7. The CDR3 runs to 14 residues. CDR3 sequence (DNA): TGTGCCAGCAGCCGATGGACAGGGGACGAAAAACTGTTTTTT. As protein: CASSRWTGDEKLFF.

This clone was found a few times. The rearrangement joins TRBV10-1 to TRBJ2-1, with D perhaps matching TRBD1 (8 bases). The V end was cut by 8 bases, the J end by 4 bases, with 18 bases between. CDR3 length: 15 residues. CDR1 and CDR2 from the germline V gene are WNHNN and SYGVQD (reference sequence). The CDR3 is CASGTTGEGYNEQFF. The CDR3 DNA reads TGCGCCAGCGGGACGACAGGGGAGGGATACAATGAGCAGTTCTTC.

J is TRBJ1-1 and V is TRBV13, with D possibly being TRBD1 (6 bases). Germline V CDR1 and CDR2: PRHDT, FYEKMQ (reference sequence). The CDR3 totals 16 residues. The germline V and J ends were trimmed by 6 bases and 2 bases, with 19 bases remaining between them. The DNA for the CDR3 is TGTGCCAGCAGTTCCCTCGTGTACAGGGTCAACACTGAAGCTTTCTTT. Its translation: CASSSLVYRVNTEAFF.

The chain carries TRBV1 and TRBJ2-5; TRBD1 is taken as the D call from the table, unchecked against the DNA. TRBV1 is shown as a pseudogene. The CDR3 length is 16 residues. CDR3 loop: CTRGGVGAIQKETQYF. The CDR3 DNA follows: TGCACCAGAGGGGGAGTTGGGGCAATACAGAAAGAGACCCAGTACTTC.

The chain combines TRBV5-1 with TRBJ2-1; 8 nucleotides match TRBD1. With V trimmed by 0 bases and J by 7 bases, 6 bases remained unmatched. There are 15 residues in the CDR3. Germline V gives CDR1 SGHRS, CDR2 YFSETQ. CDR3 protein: CASSLVQGARNEQFF. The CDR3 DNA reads TGCGCCAGCAGCTTGGTTCAGGGGGCGAGGAATGAGCAGTTCTTC.

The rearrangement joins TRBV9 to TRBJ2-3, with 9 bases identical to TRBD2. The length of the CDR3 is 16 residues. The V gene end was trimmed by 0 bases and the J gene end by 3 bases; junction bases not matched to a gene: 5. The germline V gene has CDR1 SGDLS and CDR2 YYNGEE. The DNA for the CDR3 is TGTGCCAGCAGCGTAGGGACTAGCGATTGGACAGATACGCAGTATTTT. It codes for CASSVGTSDWTDTQYF.

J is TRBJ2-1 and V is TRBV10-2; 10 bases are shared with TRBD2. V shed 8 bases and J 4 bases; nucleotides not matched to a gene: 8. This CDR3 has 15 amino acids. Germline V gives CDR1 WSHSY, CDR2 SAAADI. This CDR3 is CASARGLALYNEQFF. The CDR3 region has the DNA TGCGCCAGCGCGAGGGGACTAGCGTTGTACAATGAGCAGTTCTTC.

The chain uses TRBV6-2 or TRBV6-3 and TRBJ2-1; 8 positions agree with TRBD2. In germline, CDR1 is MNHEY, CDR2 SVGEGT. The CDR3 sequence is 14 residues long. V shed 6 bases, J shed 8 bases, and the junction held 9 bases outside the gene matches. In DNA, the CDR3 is TGTGCCAGCAGCCCGGGGGTCGGGGGGGATGAGCAGTTCTTC. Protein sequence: CASSPGVGGDEQFF.

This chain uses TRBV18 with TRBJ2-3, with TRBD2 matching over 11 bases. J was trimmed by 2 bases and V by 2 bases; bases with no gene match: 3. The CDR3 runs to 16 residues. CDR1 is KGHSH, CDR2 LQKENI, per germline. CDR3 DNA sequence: TGTGCCAGCTCACCAGCTAGCGGGGGGATCACAGATACGCAGTATTTT. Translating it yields CASSPASGGITDTQYF.

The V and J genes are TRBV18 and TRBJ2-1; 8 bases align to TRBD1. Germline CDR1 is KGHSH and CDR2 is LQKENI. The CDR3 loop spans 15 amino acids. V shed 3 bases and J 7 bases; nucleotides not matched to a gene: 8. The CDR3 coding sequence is TGTGCCAGCTCACCGAGGGCAGGGGGCCAGAATGAGCAGTTCTTC. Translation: CASSPRAGGQNEQFF.

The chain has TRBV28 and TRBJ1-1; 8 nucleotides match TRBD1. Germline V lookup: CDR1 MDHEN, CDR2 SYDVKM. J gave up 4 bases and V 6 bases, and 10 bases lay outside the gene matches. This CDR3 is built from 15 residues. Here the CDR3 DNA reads TGTGCCAGCAGCCGTACGGGACAGGACGCCACTGAAGCTTTCTTT. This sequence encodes CASSRTGQDATEAFF.

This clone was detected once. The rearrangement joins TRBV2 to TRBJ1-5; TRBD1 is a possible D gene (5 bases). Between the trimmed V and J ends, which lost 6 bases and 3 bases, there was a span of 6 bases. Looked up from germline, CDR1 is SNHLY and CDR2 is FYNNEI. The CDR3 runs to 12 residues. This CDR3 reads CASRDNNQPQHF. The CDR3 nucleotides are TGTGCCAGCAGGGACAACAATCAGCCCCAGCATTTT.

In DNA, the CDR3 is TGTGCCAGCAGCTTATCAGGGGGATGGGGCACTGAAGCTTTCTTT. It translates to CASSLSGGWGTEAFF. The genes are TRBV7-2 and TRBJ1-1; 7 positions match TRBD1. CDR1 and CDR2 from the germline V gene are SGHTA and FQGNSA. After removal of 2 bases from V and 4 bases from J, the junction contained 7 bases not matched to a gene. CDR3 length: 15 residues. The variable domain in full, completed from reference TRBV7-2 and TRBJ1-1, reads GAGVSQSPSNKVTEKGKDVELRCDPISGHTALYWYRQSLGQGLEFLIYFQGNSAPDKSGLPSDRFSAERTGGSVSTLTIQRTQQEDSAVYLCASSLSGGWGTEAFFGQGTRLTVV.